This T cell receptor beta chain was captured by sequencing in a study of CD8 T cells in ankylosing spondylitis (dated by TCRdb to 2016 to 2017). Context from the whole study: The study set out to find disease-linked TCR variants by profiling T cell receptor beta repertoires in ankylosing spondylitis patients and healthy donors. The whole study cohort included 108 healthy donors and 20 to 30 ankylosing spondylitis patients. Peripheral blood was sampled, and synovial fluid was additionally collected from ankylosing spondylitis patients.

Trimming leaves V shorter by 5 bases and J shorter by 3 bases, with the junction holding 6 bases beyond the gene matches. Taken from the germline V gene, the CDR1 and CDR2 loops are MDHEN and SYDVKM. Spanning cysteine to phenylalanine, the CDR3 consists of 15 amino acids. Only the CDR3 portion is preserved as DNA: 45 bases, with reading frame beginning at the first base. The sample was run on an Illumina HiSeq 2500. TCR beta libraries were prepared by quantitative 5'-RACE with molecular barcodes. Per the authors' processing: To identify disease-linked TCR variants, a new computational method was used, one built on a probabilistic model of VDJ rearrangement. Using fastp at Q25 and MiXCR, TCRdb reprocessed the public reads and kept productive beta chains. Entries that share a CDR3 protein sequence are merged under the most common genes and DNA. The V and J calls here are based on TCRdb, not the publication. The sample table records roughly 350,000 distinct CDR3 sequences; roughly 8% of these occur just once. The ten biggest clones cover roughly 15% of the sample.

The research as a whole found: Some TCR beta motif variants had previously been reported in synovial fluid and blood of reactive arthritis patients, which suggested common disease-initiation mechanisms. The disease-linked clones showed a CD8+ phenotype and occurred at relatively low frequencies in peripheral blood. A TCR beta motif made up of fewer than 10 highly homologous amino acid variants appeared to be characteristic of blood from ankylosing spondylitis patients. Significant enrichment of the disease-linked clones was reported in matched synovial fluid samples from ankylosing spondylitis patients.

The sample holds many counts of this clonotype. No cognate antigen has been identified for it. Nothing much larger sits one base from this clone, and base qualities are not available. The sample consisted of blood, either unsorted or a sorted T cell fraction (not recorded which). The sequence joins TRBV28 to TRBJ2-1; 8 middle bases align to TRBD2. The TCR sequence derives from a male donor with ankylosing spondylitis. The CDR3 region reads CASSGAGVYYNEQFF. The bases read TGTGCCAGCAGTGGAGCGGGAGTATACTACAATGAGCAGTTCTTC.